This T cell receptor (beta chain) was documented in a study of blood T cells in healthy people across ages. Broader study findings: Aged donors had fewer naive CD4+ cells and lower diversity than long-lived donors.

Comment on this clonotype: Antigen unknown.

A sample-barcoded 5' primer and a J-beta primer mix were used in a second PCR of about 7 to 12 cycles. Each CDR3 protein is one row after TCRdb ran MiXCR on the 5' RACE reads. This sample has about 1.5 million distinct CDR3 sequences, with about 42% found just once. The germline CDR1 and CDR2 sequences are LGHNA and YSLEER. With V trimmed by 2 bases and J by 4 bases, 2 bases remained unmatched. The CDR3 loop spans 14 amino acids. Sequences were obtained from blood. The clonotype was recovered from a woman between 18 and 30 years old in good health. V usage is TRBV4-3 and J usage is TRBJ2-7; 10 positions agree with TRBD2. The CDR3 coding sequence is TGCGCCAGCAGCCAAAGGACTAGCGGTTACGAGCAGTACTTC. Translating it yields CASSQRTSGYEQYF.